Below, 21 T cell receptor beta chains from the same sample are listed, as sequenced in a study of blood T cells in healthy people across ages. The second PCR ran roughly 6 to 11 cycles with a sample-barcoded 5' primer and J-beta primers. MiXCR was run by TCRdb on the 5' RACE reads, yielding one entry per CDR3 protein. The data show 710,000 or so distinct CDR3 sequences, about a fifth seen once. Sequencing was carried out using blood. These TCRs come from a man between 65 and 85 years old in good health.

This rearrangement joins TRBV5-1 to TRBJ2-1, with TRBD2 identical over 10 bases. Germline V gene data show CDR1 as SGHRS and CDR2 as YFSETQ. This CDR3 has 16 residues. The J segment lost 8 bases and the V segment lost 3 bases, leaving 11 bases of the junction unmatched. The CDR3 nucleotides are TGCGCCAGCAGCTCAATTAGCGGGGGGTCCTGGGATGAGCAGTTCTTC. It encodes CASSSISGGSWDEQFF.

The CDR3, as DNA: TGTGCCAGCAGCGTACTAGCGGGAGTGGGCAATGAGCAGTTCTTC. It yields the protein CASSVLAGVGNEQFF. The chain couples TRBV9 to TRBJ2-1; 10 bases map to TRBD2. Losses at the gene ends were 1 base for V and 6 bases for J; bases not matched to a gene: 4. The CDR3 has 15 amino acids. The germline V gene encodes CDR1 SGDLS and CDR2 YYNGEE.

This clonotype showed up just a few times. Its ends do not fully match the called genes, so a read error is possible. The rearrangement links TRBV6-1 to TRBJ1-1; 9 bases match TRBD1. Germline-derived CDR1 and CDR2 are MNHNS and SASEGT. This CDR3 has 17 residues. The CDR3 reads CASSEAIGQGLNAEAFF. CDR3 DNA: TGTGCCAGCAGTGAAGCGATCGGACAGGGGTTGAACGCTGAAGCTTTCTTT.

In its sample, this clonotype was seen a few times. The chain couples TRBV20-1 to TRBJ2-7; 10 positions agree with TRBD1. CDR1 DFQATT and CDR2 SNEGSKA come from the germline V gene (reference sequence). V trimming: 6 bases; J trimming: 2 bases; junction bases outside the gene matches: 7. The length of the CDR3 is 14 residues. In DNA form, the CDR3 reads TGCAGTGCAACCCGGGACAGGGGAACCTACGAGCAGTACTTC. Encoded protein: CSATRDRGTYEQYF.

The chain has TRBV29-1 and TRBJ2-1; 8 bases line up with TRBD1. The CDR3 extends over 14 amino acids. Trimming cost V 4 bases and J 10 bases; bases outside gene matches: 12. CDR1 is SQVTM and CDR2 is ANQGSEA in the germline V gene. The CDR3 loop is CSVASGTGPREQFF. In nucleotides, the CDR3 is TGCAGCGTTGCTTCCGGGACAGGCCCCCGCGAGCAGTTCTTC.

The rearrangement uses TRBV7-9 and TRBJ2-3; TRBD2 is a possible D gene (5 bases). From germline, CDR1 is SEHNR and CDR2 FQNEAQ (reference sequence). Trimming cost V 4 bases and J 5 bases, with 16 bases left between them. The length of the CDR3 is 15 residues. CDR3 sequence: CASSSDVGGGDTQYF. The CDR3 DNA reads TGTGCCAGCAGCTCGGACGTAGGAGGAGGAGATACGCAGTATTTT.

The rearrangement links TRBV6-6 to TRBJ2-3; D remains unclear. Deletions cut 0 bases from V and 1 base from J, with 8 bases between. This CDR3 spans 15 amino acids. Germline assignment: CDR1 MNHNY and CDR2 SVGAGI (reference sequence). The CDR3 region has the DNA TGTGCCAGCAGTTACTCAAGCGCCCGCACAGATACGCAGTATTTT. Translating it yields CASSYSSARTDTQYF.

V usage is TRBV12-3 or TRBV12-4 and J usage is TRBJ2-1; tentative D call: TRBD2 (6 bases). V gave up 10 bases and J gave up 0 bases, with 19 bases separating them. The CDR3 is 16 amino acids. The CDR3 DNA sequence: TGTGCCACCACTCGGGGAGGCTCGGGCTCCTACAATGAGCAGTTCTTC. Its translation: CATTRGGSGSYNEQFF.

This clonotype was seen a handful of times. The chain is built from TRBV7-2 and TRBJ2-7, with 10 bases aligning to TRBD2. The J call is uncertain, as TRBJ2-1 better fits the DNA end. Germline assignment: CDR1 SGHTA and CDR2 FQGNSA. The CDR3 extends over 14 amino acids. The CDR3 DNA follows: TGTGCCAGCAGCTTCGCTAGCGGGAGCAATGAGCAGTTCTTC. Encoded protein: CASSFASGSNEQFF.

This clonotype was detected a few times. The J gene is TRBJ2-7, the V gene TRBV15, with 9 bases aligning to TRBD2. CDR1 is LNHNV, CDR2 YYDKDF, per germline (reference sequence). The V segment lost 1 base and the J segment 3 bases; nucleotides outside the gene matches: 13. The CDR3 is 18 amino acids. CDR3 sequence (DNA): TGTGCCACCAGCAGAGCTGTTCGGAGCGGGAGGCACGGCTACGAGCAGTACGTC. It specifies CATSRAVRSGRHGYEQYV.

This chain links TRBV3-1 with TRBJ1-1; 7 bases align to TRBD1. V gave up 5 bases and J gave up 4 bases; unmatched junction bases: 7. The length of the CDR3 is 14 residues. Germline CDR1 LGHDT, CDR2 YNNKEL (reference sequence). The CDR3, as DNA: TGTGCCAGCAGCGGGGACAGTCCGTTCACTGAAGCTTTCTTT. It encodes CASSGDSPFTEAFF.

This clonotype appeared many times. This chain joins TRBV4-3 and TRBJ2-1; 11 nucleotides match TRBD2. The junction had 3 bases not matched to a gene; V was cut back by 3 bases and J by 2 bases. CDR1 is LGHNA and CDR2 is YSLEER in the germline V gene. The CDR3 loop spans 16 amino acids. In DNA, the CDR3 is TGCGCCAGCAGCCAGGTGGGACTAGCGGCCTACAATGAGCAGTTCTTC. Encoded protein: CASSQVGLAAYNEQFF.

The chain has TRBV5-1 and TRBJ1-4; D is unresolved. CDR1 SGHRS and CDR2 YFSETQ come from the germline V gene. The length of the CDR3 is 14 residues. The V end was cut by 6 bases, the J end by 0 bases, with 9 bases between. CDR3 residues: CASTGGPTNEKLFF. The CDR3 DNA sequence: TGCGCCAGCACTGGTGGGCCAACTAATGAAAAACTGTTTTTT.

This clonotype has a handful of counts. This chain uses TRBV10-3 with TRBJ2-5; possibly TRBD1 for D (5 bases). The CDR3 is 12 amino acids. The germline V and J ends were trimmed by 6 bases and 4 bases, with 9 bases remaining between them. Germline V lookup: CDR1 ENHRY, CDR2 SYGVKD. The CDR3 is CAIRGLGETQYF. The CDR3 DNA follows: TGTGCCATCAGGGGGCTAGGAGAGACCCAGTACTTC.

The J gene is TRBJ2-7, the V gene TRBV7-4; tentative D call: TRBD2 (6 bases). The CDR3 totals 14 residues. V was trimmed by 5 bases and J by 6 bases, leaving 17 bases between them. Looked up from germline, CDR1 is SGHVT and CDR2 is SQSDAQ. The CDR3, as DNA: TGTGCCAGCAGCATCAAGCGGGCTTACCTCGAGCAGTACGTC. Translated, it gives CASSIKRAYLEQYV.

The chain recombines TRBV29-1 with TRBJ2-1, with a possible D match to TRBD2 (6 bases). Near its end, the DNA agrees better with TRBJ2-7, so the J call may be wrong. From germline, CDR1 is SQVTM and CDR2 ANQGSEA. This CDR3 spans 12 amino acids. CDR3 nucleotide sequence: TGCAGCGTTGTTGTTTCGGGGGACGAGCAGTACGTC. This gives the protein CSVVVSGDEQYV.

In its sample, this clonotype was seen a few times. The chain combines TRBV4-3 with TRBJ2-3, with TRBD2 identical over 9 bases. Germline V gene lookup returns CDR1 LGHNA and CDR2 YSLEER. The ends lost 3 bases at V and 4 bases at J; junction bases unmatched: 5. This CDR3 is 15 amino acids long. The CDR3 DNA reads as TGCGCCAGCAGCCAGGCCGGACTAGCGTCAGATACGCAGTATTTT. Its translation is CASSQAGLASDTQYF.

This clonotype was counted between two and nine times. The junction shows a germline mismatch at one end, possibly a read error. The chain uses TRBV20-1 and TRBJ2-7; the D gene is possibly TRBD2 (5 bases). CDR1 is DFQATT, CDR2 SNEGSKA, per germline (reference sequence). CDR3 size: 12 residues. CDR3 DNA sequence: TGCAGTGCTAGGATTGACGACTACAAGCAGTACTTC. This encodes CSARIDDYKQYF.

CDR3: CASSLQAEGREQYF. The CDR3 nucleotides read TGTGCCAGCAGCTTACAGGCGGAGGGACGCGAGCAGTACTTC. This chain joins TRBV7-2 and TRBJ2-5; possibly TRBD2 for D (6 bases). The end of the DNA fits TRBJ2-7 better, so the J call may be wrong. The CDR3 totals 14 residues. Germline V gene lookup returns CDR1 SGHTA and CDR2 FQGNSA.

This sequence joins TRBV6-5 and TRBJ1-4, with D unclear. The CDR3 contains 13 residues. V lost 5 bases to trimming and J lost 3 bases, with 7 bases between them. Germline CDR1 MNHEY, CDR2 SVGAGI. This CDR3 reads CASSHTANEKLFF. CDR3 in DNA: TGTGCCAGCAGTCACACCGCTAATGAAAAACTGTTTTTT.

This CDR3 reads CASSPARDTDTQYF. CDR3 nucleotides: TGCGCCAGCAGCCCAGCCCGGGACACAGATACGCAGTATTTT. This chain connects TRBV5-1 to TRBJ2-3; D is perhaps TRBD2 (5 bases). V was clipped by 4 bases and J by 2 bases, with 11 bases between them. The CDR3 spans 14 residues. From germline, CDR1 is SGHRS and CDR2 YFSETQ.